This entry lists 8 T cell receptor beta chains sequenced from one sample in a study of blood T cells in healthy people across ages. A second PCR of roughly 7 to 11 cycles used a sample-barcoded 5' primer and a J-beta primer mix. TCRdb re-called the 5' RACE reads with MiXCR, one entry per CDR3 protein. The top ten hold 7.9% of the sample, which has roughly 1,500,000 distinct CDR3 sequences, roughly 45% seen once. Source material: blood. These receptors were collected from a woman under 30 in good health.

The chain employs TRBV6-4 and TRBJ2-1, with a possible D match to TRBD2 (5 bases). TRBJ2-7 matches the DNA end more closely, so the J call is doubtful. This CDR3 has 17 residues. Looked up from germline, CDR1 is MRHNA and CDR2 is SNTAGT. The CDR3 DNA follows: TGTGCCAGCAGTGACAGCGGACTTCGAAAGACCTACAATGAGCAGTACTTC. Protein: CASSDSGLRKTYNEQYF.

This clonotype appeared a few times. V usage is TRBV10-3 and J usage is TRBJ1-4; unclear D gene. V lost 2 bases to trimming and J lost 8 bases, with 9 bases between them. There are 13 residues in the CDR3. Germline values: CDR1 ENHRY, CDR2 SYGVKD. The CDR3 nucleotides read TGTGCCATCAGTGAGGGGGTTGGAGAAAAACTGTTTTTT. Its translation: CAISEGVGEKLFF.

The rearrangement uses TRBV7-2 and TRBJ1-1; D unresolved. Germline assignment: CDR1 SGHTA and CDR2 FQGNSA. V lost 7 bases and J 1 base, leaving 19 bases between the germline ends. The CDR3 has 16 residues. The CDR3 loop is CASTEIPAPGNTEAFF. In DNA form, the CDR3 reads TGTGCCAGCACCGAAATTCCGGCGCCTGGGAACACTGAAGCTTTCTTT.

Concerning this clonotype itself: At one of its ends the junction is not consistent with the germline gene, which may arise from a read error. The chain combines TRBV3-1 with TRBJ1-2; D is possibly TRBD1 (5 bases). CDR3 length: 13 amino acids. From germline, CDR1 is LGHDT and CDR2 YNNKEL (reference sequence). Here the CDR3 reads CTSSQRQLYGYTF. The CDR3 DNA reads TGTACCAGCAGCCAACGACAGCTCTATGGCTACACCTTC.

Of note for this clonotype: The junction shows a germline mismatch at one end, possibly a read error. The genes are TRBV25-1 and TRBJ1-2; unclear D gene. CDR1 is MGHDK, CDR2 SYGVNS, per germline. This CDR3 has 13 residues. CDR3 nucleotide sequence: TGTACCAGCAAAAATAATCTTAACTATGGCTACACCTTC. Protein: CTSKNNLNYGYTF.

The chain combines TRBV20-1 with TRBJ2-7; possibly TRBD1 or TRBD2 for D (5 bases each). Germline V gene lookup returns CDR1 DFQATT and CDR2 SNEGSKA (reference sequence). The CDR3 totals 11 residues. V dropped 6 bases and J dropped 9 bases, with 15 bases sitting between them. The CDR3 nucleotides read TGCAGTGCCGCGGTCCAGGGACGGCAGTACTTC. Amino acid sequence: CSAAVQGRQYF.

About this clonotype itself: This may arise from a read error, as a much more abundant clone is one base away. The chain combines TRBV27 with TRBJ1-6; 8 bases agree with TRBD1. Trimming cost V 5 bases and J 9 bases; bases outside gene matches: 9. The CDR3 sequence is 15 residues long. Germline V lookup: CDR1 MNHEY, CDR2 SMNVEV (reference sequence). This CDR3 is CASSGFRGQGSPLHF. The DNA of the CDR3 is TGTGCCAGCAGTGGCTTCAGGGGGCAGGGTTCACCCCTCCACTTT.

Of note for this clonotype: This may be a read error: a much more frequent sequence differs by one nucleotide. The chain combines TRBV6-5 with TRBJ2-5; TRBD2 agrees at 11 bases. The junction had 12 bases not matched to a gene; V was cut back by 10 bases and J by 5 bases. The CDR3 is 15 residues long. Germline lookup yields CDR1 MNHEY and CDR2 SVGAGI. The CDR3 sequence is CAKLFSGRAGETQYF. The CDR3 bases are TGTGCCAAACTCTTTAGCGGGAGGGCCGGGGAGACCCAGTACTTC.